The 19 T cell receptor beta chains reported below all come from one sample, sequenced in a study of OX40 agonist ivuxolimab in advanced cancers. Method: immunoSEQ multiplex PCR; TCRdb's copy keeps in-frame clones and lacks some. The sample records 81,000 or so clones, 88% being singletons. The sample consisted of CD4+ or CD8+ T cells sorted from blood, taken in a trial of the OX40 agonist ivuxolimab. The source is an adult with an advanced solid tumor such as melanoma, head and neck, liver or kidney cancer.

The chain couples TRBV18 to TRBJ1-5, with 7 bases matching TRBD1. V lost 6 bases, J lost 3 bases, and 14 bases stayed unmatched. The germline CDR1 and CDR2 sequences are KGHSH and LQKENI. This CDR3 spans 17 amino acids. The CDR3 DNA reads TGTGCCAGCTCTGTACAACCAGGGGGAGTATACAATCAGCCCCAGCATTTT. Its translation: CASSVQPGGVYNQPQHF.

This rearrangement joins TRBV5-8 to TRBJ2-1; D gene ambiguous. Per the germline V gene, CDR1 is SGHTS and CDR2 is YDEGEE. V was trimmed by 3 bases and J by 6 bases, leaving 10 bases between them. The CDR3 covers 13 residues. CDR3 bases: TGTGCCAGCAGCTCCCCCCTGTTCAATGAGCAGTTCTTC. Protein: CASSSPLFNEQFF.

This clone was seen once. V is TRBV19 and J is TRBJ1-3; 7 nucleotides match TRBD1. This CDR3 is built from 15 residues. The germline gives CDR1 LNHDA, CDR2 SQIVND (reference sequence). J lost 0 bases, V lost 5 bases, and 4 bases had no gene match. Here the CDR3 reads CASSAGQISGNTIYF. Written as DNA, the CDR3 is TGTGCCAGTAGTGCGGGACAGATCTCTGGAAACACCATATATTTT.

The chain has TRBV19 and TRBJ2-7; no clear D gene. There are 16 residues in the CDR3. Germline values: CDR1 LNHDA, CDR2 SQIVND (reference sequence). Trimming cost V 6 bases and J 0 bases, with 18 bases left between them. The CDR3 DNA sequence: TGTGCCAGTAGCCGCCCCGGGTCGTCGAGCTCCTACGAGCAGTACTTC. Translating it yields CASSRPGSSSSYEQYF.

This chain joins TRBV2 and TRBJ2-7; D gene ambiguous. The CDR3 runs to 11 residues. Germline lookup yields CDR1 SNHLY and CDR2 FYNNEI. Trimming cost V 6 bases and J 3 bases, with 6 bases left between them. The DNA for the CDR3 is TGTGCCAGCAGACTCAGCTACGAGCAGTACTTC. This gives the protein CASRLSYEQYF.

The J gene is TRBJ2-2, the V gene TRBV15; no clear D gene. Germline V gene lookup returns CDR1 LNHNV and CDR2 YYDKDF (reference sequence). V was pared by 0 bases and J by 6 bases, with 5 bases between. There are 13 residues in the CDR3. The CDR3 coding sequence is TGTGCCACCAGCAGAGATAAGCCCGGGGAGCTGTTTTTT. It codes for CATSRDKPGELFF.

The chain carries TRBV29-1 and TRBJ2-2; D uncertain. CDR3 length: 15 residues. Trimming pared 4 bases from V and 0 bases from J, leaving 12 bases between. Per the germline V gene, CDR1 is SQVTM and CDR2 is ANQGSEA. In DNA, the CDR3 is TGCAGCGTTGTCGGGCCATCCTCGAACACCGGGGAGCTGTTTTTT. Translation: CSVVGPSSNTGELFF.

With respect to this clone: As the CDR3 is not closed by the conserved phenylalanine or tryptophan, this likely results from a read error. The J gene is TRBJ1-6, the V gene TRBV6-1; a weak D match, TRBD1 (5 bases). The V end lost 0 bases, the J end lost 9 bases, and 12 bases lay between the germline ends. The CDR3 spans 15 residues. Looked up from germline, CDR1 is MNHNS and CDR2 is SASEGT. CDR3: CASSEALAGTSPLHL. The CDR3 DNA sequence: TGTGCCAGCAGTGAAGCGCTGGCCGGGACTTCACCCCTCCACCTT.

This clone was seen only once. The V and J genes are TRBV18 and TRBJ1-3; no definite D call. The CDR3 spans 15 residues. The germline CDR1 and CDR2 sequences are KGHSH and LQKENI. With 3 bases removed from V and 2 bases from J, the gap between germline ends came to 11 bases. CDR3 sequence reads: CASSPNIRTGNTIYF. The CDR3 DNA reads TGTGCCAGCTCACCGAACATACGGACTGGAAACACCATATATTTT.

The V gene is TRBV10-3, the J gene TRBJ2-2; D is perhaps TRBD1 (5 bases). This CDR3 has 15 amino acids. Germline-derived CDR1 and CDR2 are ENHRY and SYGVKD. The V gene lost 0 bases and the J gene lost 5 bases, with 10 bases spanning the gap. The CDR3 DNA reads TGTGCCATCAGTGAGTCGGGGCCAACGACCGGGGAGCTGTTTTTT. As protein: CAISESGPTTGELFF.

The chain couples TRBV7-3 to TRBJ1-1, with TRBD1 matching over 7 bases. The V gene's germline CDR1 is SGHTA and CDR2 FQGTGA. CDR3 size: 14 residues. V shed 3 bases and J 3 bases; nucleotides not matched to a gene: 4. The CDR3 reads CASSLNQGDTEAFF. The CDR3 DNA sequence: TGTGCCAGCAGCTTGAACCAGGGGGACACTGAAGCTTTCTTT.

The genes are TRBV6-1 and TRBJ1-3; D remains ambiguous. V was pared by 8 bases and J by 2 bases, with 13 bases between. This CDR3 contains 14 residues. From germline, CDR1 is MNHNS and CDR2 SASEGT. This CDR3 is CASRYQNPGNTIYF. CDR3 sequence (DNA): TGTGCCAGCCGGTACCAAAACCCTGGAAACACCATATATTTT.

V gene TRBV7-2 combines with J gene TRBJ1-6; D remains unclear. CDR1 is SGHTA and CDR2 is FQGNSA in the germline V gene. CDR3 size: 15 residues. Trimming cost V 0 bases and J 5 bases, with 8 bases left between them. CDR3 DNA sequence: TGTGCCAGCAGCTTAGCTCCAGTTAATAATTCACCCCTCCACTTT. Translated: CASSLAPVNNSPLHF.

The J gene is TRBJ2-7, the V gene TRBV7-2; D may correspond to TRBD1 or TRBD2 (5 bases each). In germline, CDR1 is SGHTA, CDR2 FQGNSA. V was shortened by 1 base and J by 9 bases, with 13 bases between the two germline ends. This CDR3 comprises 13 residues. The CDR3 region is CASSLERGSGQYF. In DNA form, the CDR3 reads TGTGCCAGCAGCTTAGAGAGGGGCTCCGGGCAGTACTTC.

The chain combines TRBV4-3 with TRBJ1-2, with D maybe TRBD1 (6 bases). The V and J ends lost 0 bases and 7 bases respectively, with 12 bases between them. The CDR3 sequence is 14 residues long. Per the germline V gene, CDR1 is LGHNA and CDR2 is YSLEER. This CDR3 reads CASSQEPRGFGYTF. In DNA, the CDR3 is TGCGCCAGCAGCCAAGAGCCCAGGGGTTTTGGCTACACCTTC.

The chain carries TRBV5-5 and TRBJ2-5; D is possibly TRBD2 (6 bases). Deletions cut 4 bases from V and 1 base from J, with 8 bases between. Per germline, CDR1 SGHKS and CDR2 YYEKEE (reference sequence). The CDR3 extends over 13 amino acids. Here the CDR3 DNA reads TGTGCCAGCAGCCCGCGGGGCCAAGAGACCCAGTACTTC. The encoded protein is CASSPRGQETQYF.

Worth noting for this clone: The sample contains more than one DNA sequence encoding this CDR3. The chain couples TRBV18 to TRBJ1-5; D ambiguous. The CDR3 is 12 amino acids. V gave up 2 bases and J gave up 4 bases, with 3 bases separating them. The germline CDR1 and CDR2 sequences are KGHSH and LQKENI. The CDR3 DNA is TGTGCCAGCTCACCAGATAATCAGCCCCAGCATTTT. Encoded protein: CASSPDNQPQHF.

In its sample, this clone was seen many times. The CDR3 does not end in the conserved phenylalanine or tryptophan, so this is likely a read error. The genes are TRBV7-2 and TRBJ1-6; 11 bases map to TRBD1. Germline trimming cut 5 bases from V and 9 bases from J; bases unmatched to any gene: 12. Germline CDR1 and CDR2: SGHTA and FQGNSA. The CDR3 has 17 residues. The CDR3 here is CASSKRPDRGLTSPLHL. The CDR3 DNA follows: TGTGCCAGCAGCAAACGACCGGACAGGGGGCTGACTTCACCCCTCCACCTT.

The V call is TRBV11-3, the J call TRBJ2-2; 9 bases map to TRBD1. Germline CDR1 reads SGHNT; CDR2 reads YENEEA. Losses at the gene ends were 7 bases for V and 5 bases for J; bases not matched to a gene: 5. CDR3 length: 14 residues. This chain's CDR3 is CASTLTGGTGELFF. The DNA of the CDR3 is TGTGCCAGCACCCTGACAGGGGGAACCGGGGAGCTGTTTTTT.